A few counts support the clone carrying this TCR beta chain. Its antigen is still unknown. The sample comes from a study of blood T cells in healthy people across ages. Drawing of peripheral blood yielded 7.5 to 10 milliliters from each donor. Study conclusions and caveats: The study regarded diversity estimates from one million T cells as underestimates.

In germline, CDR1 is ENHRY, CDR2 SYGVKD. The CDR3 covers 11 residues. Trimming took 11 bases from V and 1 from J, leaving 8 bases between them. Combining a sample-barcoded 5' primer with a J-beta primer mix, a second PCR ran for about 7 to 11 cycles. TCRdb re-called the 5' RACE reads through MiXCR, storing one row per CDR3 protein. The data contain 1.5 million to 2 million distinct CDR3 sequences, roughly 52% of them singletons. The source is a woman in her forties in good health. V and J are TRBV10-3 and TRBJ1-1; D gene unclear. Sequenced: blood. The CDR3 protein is CAARGNTEAFF. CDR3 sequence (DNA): TGTGCCGCCAGAGGGAACACTGAAGCTTTCTTT.